This T cell receptor (beta chain) was recorded in a study of CXCR3-negative and CXCR3-positive naive CD8 T cells. Study findings and constraints: Relative to CXCR3-negative naive cells, CXCR3-positive naive cells had more hydrophobic TRB CDR3s.

The TRB libraries of cDNA were built by UMI-labeled 5' RACE. From the 5' RACE reads, TCRdb lists one entry per CDR3 protein and no DNA. This table lists roughly 100,000 distinct CDR3 sequences. As to this clonotype: The antigen is undetermined.

The length of the CDR3 is 17 residues. Per the germline V gene, CDR1 is SGHRS and CDR2 is YFSETQ. The chain couples TRBV5-1 to TRBJ1-1; TCRdb selects TRBD1, and the lack of DNA leaves this call unchecked. The clonotype was recovered from a human donor in good health. Some clones in this sample may be carry-over from other donors' samples. Material for sequencing was naive CXCR3+ CD8+ T cells from blood. The subset here: CD45RO-CCR7+CD27+CD95- naive CD8+ T cells expressing CXCR3 (TNR3+). The CDR3 region is CASSPGTGQSMNTEAFF.